The subject of this entry is one TCR beta chain. Seattle participants joined during active infection and were tracked over time. This sample stems from a study of blood T cell repertoires in COVID-19. Across the study: Researchers got acute and convalescent COVID-19 samples from the United States, Italy and Spain. T cells, B-cell-depleted T cells, or PBMCs provided the cDNA or gDNA that served as material.

The CDR3 sequence is 16 residues long. V was cut by 1 base and J by 4 bases, with 17 bases left in between. Germline CDR1 reads SGHRS; CDR2 reads YFSETQ. In the authors' workflow: Nucleated cell number was recorded as an estimate derived from reference gene primer amplification. Assay: immunoSEQ multiplex PCR; the TCRdb copy retains only in-frame clones and omits some. The V and J calls and the clone size are those of that table, but D and trimming were determined from the DNA. The sample lists roughly 130,000 clones, about 85% occurring once. This rearrangement joins TRBV5-1 to TRBJ2-5; D is perhaps TRBD2 (5 bases). This clonotype was obtained from a woman aged 70-85 years with COVID-19, enrolled during active disease. Sequencing was done on a sample of peripheral blood. In DNA form, the CDR3 reads TGCGCCAGCAGCTTGTCACCGGGGTCTGTAGGAGAGACCCAGTACTTC. It is translated as CASSLSPGSVGETQYF.